The 19 T cell receptor beta chains below all came from one sample that was sequenced in a study of CD4 T cells in relation to SARS-CoV-2 and coronaviruses. Unexposed donor CD4+ T cells date from about 2011-2019, before the COVID-19 pandemic. CD4+ T cells were isolated from the cells after about ten days of culture. These TCRs are of unknown antigen specificity. Sequenced by immunoSEQ multiplex PCR; TCRdb stores in-frame clones only, minus some. Of tens of thousands of clones listed, 73% are singletons. Sequencing input: CD4+ T cells from PBMCs, cultured in vitro. The receptors come from a human donor in good health.

The V gene is TRBV19, the J gene TRBJ2-1, with TRBD2 matching over 8 bases. J gave up 4 bases and V 5 bases, and 13 bases lay outside the gene matches. Germline-derived CDR1 and CDR2 are LNHDA and SQIVND (reference sequence). The CDR3 has 17 amino acids. CDR3 in amino acids: CASSVRPGGGFYNEQFF. The CDR3 DNA follows: TGTGCCAGTAGTGTACGCCCCGGGGGGGGTTTTTACAATGAGCAGTTCTTC.

The rearrangement links TRBV5-1 to TRBJ1-3; the D gene is possibly TRBD1 (6 bases). The length of the CDR3 is 16 residues. Germline lookup yields CDR1 SGHRS and CDR2 YFSETQ. Between the trimmed V and J ends, which lost 0 bases and 4 bases, there was a span of 14 bases. The CDR3 DNA sequence: TGCGCCAGCAGCTTGGCAAATTCCGGGACAGGAAACACCATATATTTT. As protein: CASSLANSGTGNTIYF.

This rearrangement joins TRBV19 to TRBJ2-7; 8 bases align to TRBD1. Trimming took 5 bases from V and 7 from J; bases not matched to a gene: 4. Germline V CDR1 and CDR2: LNHDA, SQIVND (reference sequence). This CDR3 contains 12 residues. This chain's CDR3 is CASSPRGREQYF. DNA of the CDR3: TGTGCCAGTAGTCCCAGGGGGCGAGAGCAGTACTTC.

Relative to its sample, this clone is large (0.1 to 1%). At one end the junction does not follow the germline gene, possibly because of a read error. This rearrangement joins TRBV7-7 to TRBJ2-7; TRBD1 matches at 7 bases. Germline V CDR1 and CDR2: SSHAT, FNYEAQ (reference sequence). CDR3 length equals 17 residues. CDR3 nucleotide sequence: TGTGCTAGCAGGGGACCTGGGTGGGACAGCGAATCCTACGAGCAGTACTTC. Protein: CASRGPGWDSESYEQYF.

The V call is TRBV3-1 (or the pseudogene TRBV3-2), the J call TRBJ2-1, with D tentatively TRBD2 (6 bases). The CDR3 consists of 15 residues. The germline gives CDR1 LGHDT, CDR2 YNNKEL (reference sequence). The ends were cut back, 5 bases at V and 1 base at J, with 12 bases in the middle. The CDR3 sequence is CASSAGLRSYNEQFF. The CDR3 DNA is TGTGCCAGCAGCGCTGGACTAAGATCCTACAATGAGCAGTTCTTC.

J is TRBJ2-3 and V is TRBV4-2, with 8 bases matching TRBD2. V was clipped by 3 bases and J by 10 bases; unmatched bases: 12. CDR1 LGHNA and CDR2 YNFKEQ come from the germline V gene. This CDR3 region has 15 residues. DNA of the CDR3: TGTGCCAGCAGCCACCCCCGGGAGGGACTCCGGGCGCAGTATTTT. Its translation is CASSHPREGLRAQYF.

This chain uses TRBV20-1 with TRBJ1-2; D call uncertain. The CDR3 covers 11 residues. Germline V lookup: CDR1 DFQATT, CDR2 SNEGSKA (reference sequence). V lost 4 bases to trimming and J lost 0 bases, with 3 bases between them. CDR3 sequence: CSATPNYGYTF. Written as DNA, the CDR3 is TGCAGTGCTACTCCTAACTATGGCTACACCTTC.

This clone appeared a single time. The V gene is TRBV5-6, the J gene TRBJ1-3; no firm D call. Germline CDR1 reads SGHDT; CDR2 reads YYEEEE. This CDR3 contains 15 residues. The V gene lost 3 bases and the J gene lost 0 bases, with 10 bases spanning the gap. The CDR3 DNA is TGTGCCAGCAGCTCTACAAGCATCTCTGGAAACACCATATATTTT. As protein: CASSSTSISGNTIYF.

This sequence joins TRBV7-2 and TRBJ2-2; 9 positions match TRBD2. The CDR3 is made up of 16 amino acids. Germline V gene data show CDR1 as SGHTA and CDR2 as FQGNSA. J lost 4 bases, V lost 3 bases, and 6 bases had no gene match. CDR3 loop: CASSFFLAGLTGELFF. CDR3 DNA sequence: TGTGCCAGCAGCTTTTTCCTAGCGGGACTCACCGGGGAGCTGTTTTTT.

This chain connects TRBV21-1 to TRBJ1-3. TRBV21-1 is a listed pseudogene. CDR3 length: 17 amino acids. CDR3: CASSKGETGSSGNTIYF. CDR3 sequence (DNA): TGTGCCAGCAGCAAAGGAGAGACGGGGAGCTCTGGAAACACCATATATTTT.

In its sample, this clone was seen a few times. V and J are TRBV2 and TRBJ2-7; no reliable D call. V lost 5 bases and J 1 base, leaving 6 bases between the germline ends. CDR1 SNHLY and CDR2 FYNNEI come from the germline V gene. This CDR3 contains 12 residues. The CDR3 spells CASSSTSYEQYF. CDR3 DNA sequence: TGTGCCAGCAGTTCTACATCCTACGAGCAGTACTTC.

This chain connects TRBV4-3 to TRBJ2-7; D is tentatively TRBD1 or TRBD2 (5 bases each). Trimming left V 0 bases short and J 7 bases short, with 10 bases between. From germline, CDR1 is LGHNA and CDR2 YSLEER. This CDR3 comprises 13 residues. CDR3 residues: CASSQEAWGEQYF. In nucleotides, the CDR3 is TGCGCCAGCAGCCAAGAAGCGTGGGGGGAGCAGTACTTC.

This clone was counted between two and nine times. J is TRBJ2-2 and V is TRBV5-5; D is perhaps TRBD2 (5 bases). Looked up from germline, CDR1 is SGHKS and CDR2 is YYEKEE (reference sequence). The CDR3 spans 16 residues. Deletions cut 0 bases from V and 3 bases from J, with 12 bases between. DNA for the CDR3: TGTGCCAGCAGCTTGGTAGCGACAACGGACACCGGGGAGCTGTTTTTT. Protein: CASSLVATTDTGELFF.

The chain combines TRBV7-2 with TRBJ2-7; 7 bases are a match to TRBD2. Losses at the gene ends were 8 bases for V and 4 bases for J; bases not matched to a gene: 11. Germline CDR1 SGHTA, CDR2 FQGNSA. The CDR3 sequence is 14 residues long. For the CDR3, the DNA is TGTGCCAGCTCCCTATGGGAGGGCCGGTACGAGCAGTACTTC. Protein: CASSLWEGRYEQYF. Full variable domain (outside the CDR3, taken from reference TRBV7-2 and TRBJ2-7): GAGVSQSPSNKVTEKGKDVELRCDPISGHTALYWYRQSLGQGLEFLIYFQGNSAPDKSGLPSDRFSAERTGGSVSTLTIQRTQQEDSAVYLCASSLWEGRYEQYFGPGTRLTVT.

The chain joins TRBV19 to TRBJ2-1, with TRBD2 matching over 10 bases. Germline V gives CDR1 LNHDA, CDR2 SQIVND (reference sequence). Trimming at V came to 7 bases and at J to 7 bases, leaving 10 bases not matched to a gene. The CDR3 consists of 15 residues. The CDR3: CASKLAGSGKNEQFF. The CDR3 nucleotides are TGTGCCAGTAAACTAGCGGGATCAGGGAAGAATGAGCAGTTCTTC.

The chain carries TRBV5-1 and TRBJ2-7, with 12 bases matching TRBD2. CDR3 size: 16 residues. From germline, CDR1 is SGHRS and CDR2 YFSETQ. V was clipped by 0 bases and J by 6 bases; unmatched bases: 7. In DNA, the CDR3 is TGCGCCAGCAGCTTGGATCTAGCGGGAGGGCTGGTCGAGCAGTACTTC. Its translation: CASSLDLAGGLVEQYF.

J is TRBJ2-1 and V is TRBV2, with 9 bases aligning to TRBD2. CDR3 length: 14 residues. Germline V gives CDR1 SNHLY, CDR2 FYNNEI. Unmatched junction bases numbered 5, after V lost 11 bases and J lost 0 bases. The chain's CDR3 is CAAGGGLSYNEQFF. CDR3 coding DNA: TGTGCCGCGGGGGGGGGACTCTCCTACAATGAGCAGTTCTTC.

This clone was found a few times. The V and J genes are TRBV6-6 and TRBJ2-7; TRBD1 aligns across 8 bases. The germline V gene encodes CDR1 MNHNY and CDR2 SVGAGI (reference sequence). V lost 5 bases, J lost 6 bases, and 12 bases stayed unmatched. This CDR3 has 15 amino acids. This CDR3 is CASSPTQGAPGEQYF. The CDR3 DNA reads as TGTGCCAGCAGTCCAACCCAGGGGGCGCCGGGCGAGCAGTACTTC.

This rearrangement joins TRBV5-1 to TRBJ1-2; 8 nucleotides align to TRBD1. Germline CDR1 is SGHRS and CDR2 is YFSETQ. V dropped 3 bases and J dropped 2; count of bases not matched to a gene: 6. The CDR3 sequence is 15 residues long. The CDR3 nucleotides read TGCGCCAGCAGCTCCCGGACAGGGCCCAACTATGGCTACACCTTC. This codes for CASSSRTGPNYGYTF. Full variable domain (remainder filled in from reference TRBV5-1 and TRBJ1-2): KAGVTQTPRYLIKTRGQQVTLSCSPISGHRSVSWYQQTPGQGLQFLFEYFSETQRNKGNFPGRFSGRQFSNSRSEMNVSTLELGDSALYLCASSSRTGPNYGYTFGSGTRLTVV.